Below, 2 T cell receptor beta chains from the same sample are listed, as sequenced in a study of T cell responses to AZD1222 COVID-19 vaccine. Profiling relied on immunoSEQ multiplex PCR, and the TCRdb table lists in-frame clones only, not all of them. The sample holds 180,000 or so clones; around 88% are singletons and the top ten take around 8%. The specimen comprised peripheral blood, sampled on day 0 of AZD1222 vaccination. These receptors came from an adult in good health.

The rearrangement links TRBV6-5 to TRBJ2-3; 8 bases agree with TRBD1. V dropped 7 bases and J dropped 3; count of bases not matched to a gene: 9. The CDR3 runs 15 residues. Germline V CDR1 and CDR2: MNHEY, SVGAGI. The CDR3, as DNA: TGTGCCAGCACCGCACAGGGGGTAGTGACAGATACGCAGTATTTT. Translated: CASTAQGVVTDTQYF.

This chain links TRBV5-4 with TRBJ2-7, with 16 nucleotides matching TRBD2. V gave up 4 bases and J gave up 3 bases; unmatched junction bases: 7. The CDR3 totals 17 residues. The germline V gene has CDR1 SGHNT and CDR2 YYREEE (reference sequence). CDR3 nucleotide sequence: TGTGCCAGCAGCCCGGGACTAGCGGGGGGGATAAGCTACGAGCAGTACTTC. Protein sequence: CASSPGLAGGISYEQYF. Based on the CDR3 plus reference TRBV5-4 and TRBJ2-7, the full variable domain is ETGVTQSPTHLIKTRGQQVTLRCSSQSGHNTVSWYQQALGQGPQFIFQYYREEENGRGNFPPRFSGLQFPNYSSELNVNALELDDSALYLCASSPGLAGGISYEQYFGPGTRLTVT.